These 5 T cell receptor beta chains were sequenced from one sample in a study of blood T cells in healthy people across ages. Primers used in a second PCR of about 6 to 11 cycles were a sample-barcoded 5' primer and a J-beta primer mix. TCRdb passed the 5' RACE reads through MiXCR, listing each CDR3 protein once. The sample gives hundreds of thousands of distinct CDR3 sequences, 49% of which show up once; around 32% is in the top ten. Material for sequencing was blood. The receptor set was obtained from a woman aged 60-75 years in good health.

This clonotype was detected only a few times. The chain carries TRBV7-9 and TRBJ2-1; 7 nucleotides agree with TRBD2. Germline V lookup: CDR1 SEHNR, CDR2 FQNEAQ (reference sequence). CDR3 length: 15 amino acids. With V trimmed by 7 bases and J by 6 bases, 12 bases remained unmatched. For the CDR3, the DNA is TGTGCCAGCACATCGCGGGAGATCGGTGGCAATGAGCAGTTCTTC. The encoded protein is CASTSREIGGNEQFF.

The chain recombines TRBV12-3 or TRBV12-4 with TRBJ1-6, with a tentative D call TRBD1 (5 bases). V was clipped by 3 bases and J by 10 bases, with 10 bases between them. The CDR3 length is 13 residues. The CDR3 nucleotides are TGTGCCAGCAGTTTGGGGGATCGGTCACCCCTCCACTTT. Translating it yields CASSLGDRSPLHF.

This clonotype showed up just a few times. The genes are TRBV25-1 and TRBJ2-5; D is ambiguous. The J call may be incorrect, as the DNA end agrees better with TRBJ2-7. The CDR3 loop spans 14 amino acids. CDR1 and CDR2 from the germline V gene are MGHDK and SYGVNS. CDR3 nucleotides: TGTGCCAGCAGTGATTTTAACACAGAGTACGAGCAGTACTTC. It yields the protein CASSDFNTEYEQYF.

The chain carries TRBV3-1 and TRBJ2-7, with D possibly being TRBD2 (6 bases). The end of the DNA fits TRBJ2-4 better, so the J call may be wrong. The CDR3 is 15 residues long. Germline values: CDR1 LGHDT, CDR2 YNNKEL (reference sequence). The chain's CDR3 is CASSQGGGEENIQYF. The CDR3 DNA is TGTGCCAGCAGCCAAGGAGGAGGGGAGGAGAACATTCAGTACTTC.

This sequence joins TRBV20-1 and TRBJ2-3; 7 bases line up with TRBD2. J lost 3 bases, V lost 6 bases, and 18 bases had no gene match. The CDR3 covers 17 residues. Germline V gene data show CDR1 as DFQATT and CDR2 as SNEGSKA (reference sequence). CDR3 in amino acids: CSAQVGLEIVGTDTQYF. The CDR3 coding sequence is TGCAGTGCCCAAGTCGGACTAGAGATTGTTGGGACAGATACGCAGTATTTT.